These 9 T cell receptor beta chains were all obtained from the same sample, sequenced in a study of T cell repertoires in cytomegalovirus infection. TCRdb called the reads again in MiXCR, with one record for every CDR3 protein. The table records about 140,000 distinct CDR3 sequences, 5% to 6.5% of them present only once. Sequencing input: PBMCs. The receptors were sampled from a human donor in good health (CMV status not recorded). Some clones in this sample may be carry-over from other donors' samples.

This clonotype was recorded a few times. This rearrangement joins TRBV6-2 or TRBV6-3 to TRBJ2-3, with a tentative D call TRBD2 (6 bases). This CDR3 spans 12 amino acids. Trimming took off 4 bases at V and 13 bases at J, with 15 bases between the two ends. CDR1 and CDR2 (germline): MNHEY, SVGEGT. In nucleotides, the CDR3 is TGTGCCAGCAGTTGGGGCCGGGACTGGGAGTATTTT. The encoded protein is CASSWGRDWEYF.

This clonotype was seen ten or more times. The rearrangement uses TRBV7-2 and TRBJ2-3; tentative D call: TRBD1 (5 bases). V was clipped by 0 bases and J by 2 bases, with 9 bases between them. The length of the CDR3 is 15 residues. Looked up from germline, CDR1 is SGHTA and CDR2 is FQGNSA. CDR3 protein: CASSLAGPATDTQYF. The CDR3 DNA reads as TGTGCCAGCAGCTTAGCGGGGCCCGCCACAGATACGCAGTATTTT.

This clonotype showed up many times. J is TRBJ2-1 and V is TRBV3-1; D is unresolved. Germline loops: CDR1 LGHDT, CDR2 YNNKEL (reference sequence). V was pared by 0 bases and J by 2 bases, with 17 bases between. There are 18 residues in the CDR3. CDR3 coding DNA: TGTGCCAGCAGCCAAGATGTGTTGCCAGAATTAACCTACAATGAGCAGTTCTTC. Protein: CASSQDVLPELTYNEQFF.

This clonotype has at least ten counts. The chain links TRBV28 to TRBJ2-5, with D maybe TRBD1 (7 bases). The germline gives CDR1 MDHEN, CDR2 SYDVKM. Trimming left V 11 bases short and J 3 bases short, with 16 bases between. CDR3 length: 13 amino acids. CDR3 region: CASRGGGEETQYF. DNA for the CDR3: TGTGCCTCCAGAGGGGGCGGGGAAGAGACCCAGTACTTC.

The table lists this clonotype with many counts. The junction and the germline gene differ at one end; a read error may be behind it. The rearrangement links TRBV5-4 to TRBJ2-3; D is uncertain. CDR1 SGHNT and CDR2 YYREEE come from the germline V gene (reference sequence). The CDR3 runs to 16 residues. In DNA form, the CDR3 reads TGTGCCAGCAGCTTGAAGAAGACCCAAAGCATAGATACGCAGTATTTT. It specifies CASSLKKTQSIDTQYF.

There are a few counts of this clonotype. This chain links TRBV20-1 with TRBJ1-2, with D possibly TRBD1 on 6 matching bases. The V gene's germline CDR1 is DFQATT and CDR2 SNEGSKA (reference sequence). The CDR3 is 13 amino acids. V was cut by 6 bases and J by 5 bases, with 16 bases left in between. CDR3 DNA: TGCAGTGCCCCCTGGCAGGGGCAATATGGCTACACCTTC. It yields the protein CSAPWQGQYGYTF.

This clonotype was detected many times. V usage is TRBV28 and J usage is TRBJ1-1; D might be TRBD1 (5 bases). Germline-derived CDR1 and CDR2 are MDHEN and SYDVKM. This CDR3 comprises 13 residues. Trimming pared 6 bases from V and 7 bases from J, leaving 15 bases between. The CDR3 nucleotides are TGTGCCAGCAGAACACCCGCCAGGGTTGAAGCTTTCTTT. It is translated as CASRTPARVEAFF.

This clonotype came up a few times. The V gene is TRBV7-4, the J gene TRBJ1-4, with D unresolved. The CDR3 spans 16 residues. Looked up from germline, CDR1 is SGHVT and CDR2 is SQSDAQ. V gave up 2 bases and J gave up 4 bases, with 14 bases separating them. DNA for the CDR3: TGTGCCAGCAGCTTAAACCCCCGTAGCCATAATGAAAAACTGTTTTTT. Translation: CASSLNPRSHNEKLFF.

This clonotype has at least ten counts. The rearrangement uses TRBV4-2 and TRBJ1-1, with D unresolved. The CDR3 is 13 residues long. The V end was cut by 4 bases, the J end by 1 base, with 7 bases between. Germline V CDR1 and CDR2: LGHNA, YNFKEQ. CDR3 sequence: CASSRPGNTEAFF. In DNA form, the CDR3 reads TGTGCCAGCAGCCGTCCGGGGAACACTGAAGCTTTCTTT.